This TCR beta chain was retrieved from a study of blood T cell repertoires in COVID-19. As for the study in general: From T cells, B-cell-depleted T cells, or PBMCs came the material, which was cDNA or gDNA.

Data came from immunoSEQ multiplex PCR; TCRdb stores just in-frame clones and leaves some out. The profile shows over 85,000 clones, approximately 90% of them singletons. The CDR3 length is 13 residues. Deletions cut 4 bases from V and 5 bases from J, with 11 bases between. CDR1 MGHRA and CDR2 YSYEKL come from the germline V gene. Sequencing input: peripheral blood. The genes are TRBV4-1 and TRBJ2-5; tentatively, D is TRBD2 (6 bases). The clonotype originates from a woman aged 50 to 65 with acute or convalescent COVID-19. DNA for the CDR3: TGCGCCAGCAGCCTCGGGAGAGGGGAGACCCAGTACTTC. Translation: CASSLGRGETQYF.